The 26 T cell receptor beta chains below were found in one sample sequenced in a study of T cell responses to AZD1222 COVID-19 vaccine. The repertoire was sequenced with immunoSEQ multiplex PCR; TCRdb's copy has only in-frame clones and lacks some. The sample has roughly 100,000 clones; roughly nine tenths are singletons. Here the sequenced sample was peripheral blood, taken on day 0 of AZD1222 vaccination. The receptors derive from an adult in good health.

The chain employs TRBV29-1 and TRBJ1-1; D is unresolved. The CDR3 is 11 residues long. The V gene lost 4 bases and the J gene lost 0 bases, with 3 bases spanning the gap. CDR1 is SQVTM, CDR2 ANQGSEA, per germline. The CDR3 DNA is TGCAGCGTTGTAGTGAACACTGAAGCTTTCTTT. This codes for CSVVVNTEAFF.

The V and J genes are TRBV3-1 (or the pseudogene TRBV3-2) and TRBJ1-2; perhaps TRBD1 as D (5 bases). The V end lost 0 bases, the J end lost 7 bases, and 21 bases lay between the germline ends. The CDR3 totals 17 residues. Germline V gene lookup returns CDR1 LGHDT and CDR2 YNNKEL (reference sequence). The CDR3 protein is CASSQDRTAGRIGGYTF. As DNA, the CDR3 is TGTGCCAGCAGCCAAGATCGAACGGCAGGGAGAATAGGTGGCTACACCTTC.

This clone occurred a few times. The J gene is TRBJ2-7, the V gene TRBV5-4; D possibly corresponds to TRBD2 (6 bases). Germline V gene lookup returns CDR1 SGHNT and CDR2 YYREEE (reference sequence). V lost 2 bases and J 3 bases, leaving 9 bases between the germline ends. This CDR3 comprises 13 residues. CDR3 residues: CASSFTGSYEQYF. The CDR3 region has the DNA TGTGCCAGCAGCTTCACCGGGAGCTACGAGCAGTACTTC.

In DNA, the CDR3 is TGCGCCAGCAGCAGGGGCGGCACCGGGGAGCTGTTTTTT. Amino acid sequence: CASSRGGTGELFF. The chain uses TRBV5-1 and TRBJ2-2; TRBD1 is a possible D gene (5 bases). The V end was cut by 4 bases, the J end by 4 bases, with 8 bases between. This CDR3 contains 13 residues. Germline CDR1 and CDR2: SGHRS and YFSETQ.

The V and J genes are TRBV27 and TRBJ1-4, with 7 bases identical to TRBD1. Per the germline V gene, CDR1 is MNHEY and CDR2 is SMNVEV (reference sequence). Germline trimming cut 2 bases from V and 2 bases from J; bases unmatched to any gene: 11. This CDR3 is 18 amino acids long. The CDR3 region is CASSLRQASRGTNEKLFF. In DNA form, the CDR3 reads TGTGCCAGCAGTTTAAGACAGGCAAGCAGGGGGACTAATGAAAAACTGTTTTTT.

This clone turned up a few times. The genes are TRBV7-8 and TRBJ2-7, with D tentatively TRBD1 or TRBD2 (6 bases each). CDR1 and CDR2 (germline): SGHVS, FQNEAQ. The CDR3 spans 15 residues. The V gene lost 4 bases and the J gene lost 3 bases, with 16 bases spanning the gap. The CDR3: CASSSGAGSIYEQYF. The DNA of the CDR3 is TGTGCCAGCAGCTCGGGGGCCGGCAGTATCTACGAGCAGTACTTC.

The chain has TRBV27 and TRBJ1-2; D gene ambiguous. CDR1 is MNHEY and CDR2 is SMNVEV in the germline V gene (reference sequence). V was shortened by 2 bases and J by 2 bases, with 6 bases between the two germline ends. The CDR3 spans 13 residues. The CDR3 DNA follows: TGTGCCAGCAGTTTAGCACGGAACTATGGCTACACCTTC. Translation: CASSLARNYGYTF.

The rearrangement joins TRBV19 to TRBJ2-7; tentative D call: TRBD1 (6 bases). Germline loops: CDR1 LNHDA, CDR2 SQIVND (reference sequence). The germline V and J ends were trimmed by 6 bases and 0 bases, with 15 bases remaining between them. The CDR3 sequence is 15 residues long. This CDR3 reads CASSATGTYSYEQYF. CDR3 coding DNA: TGTGCCAGTAGCGCGACCGGGACATACTCCTACGAGCAGTACTTC.

This clone was picked up a small number of times. At the DNA level, this CDR3 is encoded by other sequences in the same sample as well. The chain joins TRBV5-6 to TRBJ2-7; no reliable D call. V was clipped by 1 base and J by 2 bases, with 10 bases between them. Germline V CDR1 and CDR2: SGHDT, YYEEEE. The CDR3 length is 14 residues. CDR3 DNA: TGTGCCAGCAGCTTGTGGCCTGGAGCCTACGAGCAGTACTTC. Its translation is CASSLWPGAYEQYF.

The genes are TRBV7-2 and TRBJ1-1; D is uncertain. The CDR3 spans 13 residues. Germline lookup yields CDR1 SGHTA and CDR2 FQGNSA. With 3 bases removed from V and 6 bases from J, the gap between germline ends came to 11 bases. The CDR3 region is CASSFDRYAEAFF. The CDR3 bases are TGTGCCAGCAGCTTCGACCGGTACGCTGAAGCTTTCTTT.

The chain's CDR3 is CASSQVSGIADEQYF. In DNA, the CDR3 is TGTGCCAGCAGCCAAGTTTCTGGAATTGCCGACGAGCAGTACTTC. This chain joins TRBV3-1 (or the pseudogene TRBV3-2) and TRBJ2-7; D not resolved. Trimming removed 1 base at V and 5 bases at J, with 15 bases between. The germline V gene encodes CDR1 LGHDT and CDR2 YNNKEL (reference sequence). The length of the CDR3 is 15 residues.

This chain joins TRBV15 and TRBJ1-6; D might be TRBD1 (6 bases). With 1 base removed from V and 7 bases from J, the gap between germline ends came to 11 bases. Germline V gives CDR1 LNHNV, CDR2 YYDKDF (reference sequence). There are 15 residues in the CDR3. In nucleotides, the CDR3 is TGTGCCACCAGCAGAGGGGGGGCCGGGAATTCACCCCTCCACTTT. The encoded protein is CATSRGGAGNSPLHF.

This clone came up once. The chain links TRBV4-1 to TRBJ1-1; possible D gene TRBD1, 5 bases. Trimming removed 0 bases at V and 0 bases at J, with 11 bases between. From germline, CDR1 is MGHRA and CDR2 YSYEKL. This CDR3 is built from 16 residues. The CDR3 protein is CASSQEPGALNTEAFF. Written as DNA, the CDR3 is TGCGCCAGCAGCCAAGAACCCGGGGCGCTGAACACTGAAGCTTTCTTT.

A note on this clone: One end of the junction varies from germline; a read error may be responsible. The rearrangement uses TRBV7-3 and TRBJ2-1, with TRBD1 matching 9 bases. The CDR3 contains 13 residues. The V gene's germline CDR1 is SGHTA and CDR2 FQGTGA. CDR3 sequence: CASGLTGGDEQFF. DNA for the CDR3: TGTGCCAGCGGCTTGACAGGGGGGGATGAGCAGTTCTTC.

This chain connects TRBV7-2 to TRBJ2-2; tentative D call: TRBD1 (6 bases). The germline CDR1 and CDR2 sequences are SGHTA and FQGNSA. This CDR3 is 15 amino acids long. Trimming shortened V by 4 bases and J by 4 bases, and 13 bases separated the two germline ends. The CDR3, as DNA: TGTGCCAGCAGCTCCTGGACAGCATCCACCGGGGAGCTGTTTTTT. This sequence encodes CASSSWTASTGELFF.

The V call is TRBV7-2, the J call TRBJ2-3; the match to TRBD1 covers 8 bases. V shed 4 bases, J shed 1 base, and the junction held 4 bases outside the gene matches. The CDR3 is 15 amino acids. Germline CDR1 is SGHTA and CDR2 is FQGNSA. CDR3 nucleotide sequence: TGTGCCAGCAGCTCTGACAGGGGACGCACAGATACGCAGTATTTT. Protein product: CASSSDRGRTDTQYF.

The chain has TRBV19 and TRBJ2-7; D ambiguous. V dropped 5 bases and J dropped 3 bases, with 17 bases sitting between them. The CDR3 loop spans 15 amino acids. Looked up from germline, CDR1 is LNHDA and CDR2 is SQIVND (reference sequence). The CDR3 nucleotides read TGTGCCAGTAGTCCCCGGCCGGACGTCTTCTACGAGCAGTACTTC. It specifies CASSPRPDVFYEQYF.

V gene TRBV20-1 combines with J gene TRBJ1-2; D is undetermined. This CDR3 is 12 amino acids long. Germline CDR1 is DFQATT and CDR2 is SNEGSKA (reference sequence). Trimming removed 3 bases from V and 2 bases from J, with 7 bases in between. The CDR3 loop reads CSASRENYGYTF. As DNA, the CDR3 is TGCAGTGCTAGTCGGGAGAACTATGGCTACACCTTC.

The chain couples TRBV12-3 or TRBV12-4 to TRBJ1-2, with D tentatively TRBD1 (5 bases). V was clipped by 6 bases and J by 5 bases, with 13 bases between them. The CDR3 runs to 13 residues. As DNA, the CDR3 is TGTGCCAGCAGGGATGGGGGGTCTTATGGCTACACCTTC. Translating gives CASRDGGSYGYTF.

This clone was seen a few times. This chain connects TRBV28 to TRBJ2-7; 7 bases agree with TRBD1. CDR3 length: 15 residues. Germline V gene data show CDR1 as MDHEN and CDR2 as SYDVKM. The V and J ends lost 2 bases and 0 bases, in that order; junction bases with no gene match: 4. This CDR3 reads CASSLTGQPSYEQYF. Here the CDR3 DNA reads TGTGCCAGCAGTTTAACGGGACAGCCCTCCTACGAGCAGTACTTC.

This sequence joins TRBV3-1 (or the pseudogene TRBV3-2) and TRBJ1-2; TRBD1 aligns across 7 bases. The CDR3 covers 16 residues. Looked up from germline, CDR1 is LGHDT and CDR2 is YNNKEL (reference sequence). The J segment lost 4 bases and the V segment lost 4 bases, leaving 12 bases of the junction unmatched. CDR3 in amino acids: CASSLDRGQLRYGYTF. The DNA of the CDR3 is TGTGCCAGCAGCCTAGACCGGGGACAGCTACGCTATGGCTACACCTTC.

The rearrangement uses TRBV28 and TRBJ1-5; no clear D gene. V lost 7 bases to trimming and J lost 3 bases, with 16 bases between them. CDR1 MDHEN and CDR2 SYDVKM come from the germline V gene. The CDR3 runs 15 residues. The DNA for the CDR3 is TGTGCCAGCACCCCTCCCGAGGGTCCCAATCAGCCCCAGCATTTT. Amino acids: CASTPPEGPNQPQHF.

This chain joins TRBV6-6 and TRBJ1-3; D unresolved. CDR1 and CDR2 (germline): MNHNY, SVGAGI (reference sequence). V was trimmed by 3 bases and J by 0 bases, leaving 9 bases between them. The CDR3 totals 15 residues. The CDR3 DNA reads as TGTGCCAGCAGTTATGTCCTGCGCTCTGGAAACACCATATATTTT. It encodes CASSYVLRSGNTIYF.

The chain joins TRBV11-2 to TRBJ2-4; D is possibly TRBD1 (7 bases). The CDR3 is made up of 12 amino acids. V was pared by 3 bases and J by 12 bases, with 12 bases between. Per the germline V gene, CDR1 is SGHAT and CDR2 is FQNNGV. This CDR3 is CASSLAGGNQYF. CDR3 DNA sequence: TGTGCCAGCAGCTTGGCAGGGGGGAATCAGTACTTC.

V gene TRBV7-3 combines with J gene TRBJ2-2; 7 nucleotides agree with TRBD1. CDR1 is SGHTA, CDR2 FQGTGA, per germline. There are 15 residues in the CDR3. With 4 bases clipped from V and 3 bases from J, the junction kept 5 bases outside the gene matches. The DNA of the CDR3 is TGTGCCAGCAGCTCCGGGACAGACTACACCGGGGAGCTGTTTTTT. Its protein product is CASSSGTDYTGELFF.

The chain has TRBV4-3 and TRBJ2-7; D gene uncertain. Trimming removed 3 bases at V and 3 bases at J, with 9 bases between. This CDR3 is 13 amino acids long. The V gene's germline CDR1 is LGHNA and CDR2 YSLEER. The CDR3 DNA follows: TGCGCCAGCAGCCACAGACCAAACTACGAGCAGTACTTC. Encoded protein: CASSHRPNYEQYF.